Presented here are 11 T cell receptor beta chains from one specimen sequenced in a study of T cells in Graves' hyperthyroidism and ophthalmopathy. RNA transcripts were the template for amplifying TCR beta CDR3 regions. An initial round of RT-PCR targeting the TCR CDR3 relied on the HTBI primer set. Via MiXCR, TCRdb re-called the multiplex PCR reads, giving one row per CDR3 protein. The profile shows about 270,000 distinct CDR3 sequences, 20% to 25% of them singletons. Sequencing input: blood. The receptors originated from a man aged 25-40 years with Graves' ophthalmopathy.

This clonotype has at least ten counts. This chain links TRBV11-2 with TRBJ2-1; tentatively, D is TRBD1 (5 bases). Germline values: CDR1 SGHAT, CDR2 FQNNGV. Trimming took 8 bases from V and 0 from J, leaving 8 bases between them. This CDR3 spans 13 amino acids. CDR3 sequence: CASSRGSYNEQFF. The CDR3 nucleotides are TGTGCCAGCTCAAGGGGCTCCTACAATGAGCAGTTCTTC.

This clonotype showed up just a few times. The chain couples TRBV20-1 to TRBJ2-1, with 9 nucleotides matching TRBD2. Trimming at V came to 0 bases and at J to 5 bases, leaving 5 bases not matched to a gene. Germline V lookup: CDR1 DFQATT, CDR2 SNEGSKA (reference sequence). The CDR3 has 15 amino acids. CDR3 residues: CSARDRSGRNNEQFF. The DNA of the CDR3 is TGCAGTGCTAGAGATCGAAGCGGGAGGAACAATGAGCAGTTCTTC.

The V call is TRBV3-1, the J call TRBJ1-3, with a weak D call TRBD1 (6 bases). Germline V CDR1 and CDR2: LGHDT, YNNKEL (reference sequence). The CDR3 has 14 residues. Trimming shortened V by 4 bases and J by 4 bases, and 11 bases separated the two germline ends. CDR3: CASSRVGQGNTIYF. CDR3 DNA sequence: TGTGCCAGCAGCCGAGTAGGACAGGGAAACACCATATATTTT.

The sample holds one count of this clonotype. This chain uses TRBV5-6 with TRBJ2-7; possible D gene TRBD1, 5 bases. The CDR3 extends over 15 amino acids. V lost 0 bases, J lost 2 bases, and 12 bases lay in between. Looked up from germline, CDR1 is SGHDT and CDR2 is YYEEEE. The CDR3 coding sequence is TGTGCCAGCAGCTTGGCCCCGGACAATACCTACGAGCAGTACTTC. Translation gives CASSLAPDNTYEQYF.

The chain carries TRBV18 and TRBJ1-2, with D tentatively TRBD1 (5 bases). The germline V gene encodes CDR1 KGHSH and CDR2 LQKENI. This CDR3 is built from 15 residues. The germline V and J ends were trimmed by 4 bases and 6 bases, with 18 bases remaining between them. CDR3: CASSHGTGTENGYTF. The CDR3 coding sequence is TGTGCCAGCTCACACGGAACCGGGACTGAGAATGGCTACACCTTC.

This clonotype has a handful of counts. This chain uses TRBV9 with TRBJ2-1, with D possibly being TRBD2 (7 bases). The CDR3 runs 16 residues. Trimming pared 3 bases from V and 5 bases from J, leaving 18 bases between. Germline V gene lookup returns CDR1 SGDLS and CDR2 YYNGEE. The CDR3 reads CASSAYGGGANNEQFF. The CDR3 DNA follows: TGTGCCAGCAGCGCGTATGGGGGGGGGGCGAACAATGAGCAGTTCTTC.

This clonotype has a count of ten or more. The chain joins TRBV6-1 to TRBJ1-1; D gene unclear. The germline gives CDR1 MNHNS, CDR2 SASEGT. Trimming took 4 bases from V and 1 from J, leaving 13 bases between them. The length of the CDR3 is 15 residues. This CDR3 reads CASSALARTNTEAFF. DNA for the CDR3: TGTGCCAGCAGTGCCCTGGCCCGTACGAACACTGAAGCTTTCTTT.

This clonotype has a single count. A much larger clone is a single base away; this may be a read error. This is likely a read error, given that the CDR3 carries no conserved phenylalanine or tryptophan at its end. The chain links TRBV3-1 to TRBJ1-5; a weak D match, TRBD1 (5 bases). Trimming removed 8 bases at V and 2 bases at J, with 7 bases between. Germline values: CDR1 LGHDT, CDR2 YNNKEL (reference sequence). The CDR3 contains 12 residues. The CDR3 spells CASQQGNQPQHL. The CDR3 DNA is TGTGCCAGCCAACAGGGCAATCAGCCCCAGCATCTT.

This rearrangement joins TRBV4-1 to TRBJ2-1; 10 nucleotides line up with TRBD2. Germline CDR1 reads MGHRA; CDR2 reads YSYEKL. The CDR3 spans 17 residues. J was trimmed by 0 bases and V by 1 base; bases with no gene match: 3. The CDR3 loop is CASSQALAGSSYNEQFF. Written as DNA, the CDR3 is TGCGCCAGCAGCCAAGCACTAGCGGGAAGCTCCTACAATGAGCAGTTCTTC.

This clonotype was seen many times. The chain combines TRBV10-3 with TRBJ2-7; no clear D. The V gene lost 0 bases and the J gene lost 5 bases, with 2 bases spanning the gap. The CDR3 is 11 residues long. CDR1 is ENHRY and CDR2 is SYGVKD in the germline V gene. The CDR3 here is CAISESHEQYF. The CDR3 DNA follows: TGTGCCATCAGTGAGTCGCACGAGCAGTACTTC.

The gene calls are TRBV6-1 and TRBJ2-7, with a possible D match to TRBD1 (6 bases). Looked up from germline, CDR1 is MNHNS and CDR2 is SASEGT. The CDR3 contains 15 residues. V lost 6 bases to trimming and J lost 4 bases, with 19 bases between them. CDR3 DNA: TGTGCCAGCAGGGCCTGGGCAGGGGAGTCGTACGAGCAGTACTTC. Amino acids: CASRAWAGESYEQYF.